This T cell receptor beta chain was captured in a study of blood T cell repertoires in COVID-19. Overall study: PBMCs, B-cell-depleted T cells, or T cells provided the cDNA or gDNA that made up the material.

Each participant's cohort was designated according to participant-reported clinical history. Trimming took 3 bases from V and 7 from J, leaving 6 bases between them. Germline V gene data show CDR1 as LGHNA and CDR2 as YSLEER. This CDR3 comprises 11 residues. Produced via immunoSEQ multiplex PCR; TCRdb's table is partial and in-frame only. The sample includes more than 350,000 clones, about 83% of them seen just once. This chain links TRBV4-3 with TRBJ1-1; D remains unclear. The sequence was collected from a woman aged 45-65 years who had recovered from COVID-19. Sequencing was carried out using PBMCs or T cells enriched from blood (not recorded which). CDR3 sequence: CASSHANEAFF. The CDR3 coding sequence is TGCGCCAGCAGCCATGCTAATGAAGCTTTCTTT.